This T cell receptor beta chain was sequenced in a study of blood T cells in healthy people across ages. Study results and caveats: Aged donors had fewer naive CD4+ cells and lower diversity than long-lived donors. Changes in expanded clonotypes were possibly confounded, as the CMV status of donors was unknown.

About this clonotype: Its antigen is not known.

A second PCR, run for roughly 7 to 12 cycles, used a sample-barcoded 5' primer plus a J-beta primer mix. Every cDNA molecule bore a tag from a template-switch adaptor containing 12 random nucleotides. TCRdb passed the 5' RACE reads through MiXCR, listing each CDR3 protein once. The sample has 1.6 million or so distinct CDR3 sequences; roughly 32% are singletons. V lost 3 bases, J lost 7 bases, and 16 bases lay in between. The V gene's germline CDR1 is DFQATT and CDR2 SNEGSKA (reference sequence). The CDR3 loop spans 14 amino acids. The sequence came from a woman aged 25 to 39 in good health. Sequenced material: blood. The V gene is TRBV20-1, the J gene TRBJ2-1; D gene ambiguous. The CDR3 DNA sequence: TGCAGTGCTAGGGACGCTATCAGGAGTAATGAGCAGTTCTTC. Amino acids: CSARDAIRSNEQFF.